This T cell receptor (beta chain) was captured in a study of blood T cell repertoires in COVID-19. The wider study: Acute and convalescent COVID-19 samples came from the United States, Italy and Spain. T cells, B-cell-depleted T cells, or PBMCs supplied cDNA or gDNA.

As processed by the authors: Counts of nucleated cells, estimated from reference gene primer amplification, were obtained. Produced via immunoSEQ multiplex PCR; TCRdb's table is partial and in-frame only. V, J and clone size derive from that table, while D and trimming were established from the DNA sequence. The sample contains approximately 150,000 clones, 87% of which appear only once. The CDR3 is 17 residues long. Germline CDR1 is SGHAT and CDR2 is FQNNGV. V was trimmed by 2 bases and J by 2 bases, leaving 13 bases between them. The V gene is TRBV11-2, the J gene TRBJ2-6, with D possibly being TRBD1 (6 bases). The receptor was derived from a woman aged 55-70 years who had recovered from COVID-19. The sample was peripheral blood. The CDR3 coding sequence is TGTGCCAGCAGCTTAACCGTGGGGGCGGCTGGGGCCAACGTCCTGACTTTC. Amino acid sequence: CASSLTVGAAGANVLTF.